Listed below are T cell receptor beta chains from one sample, sequenced in a study of beta chain features in type 1 diabetes. Using immunoSEQ multiplex PCR, the repertoire was profiled, and TCRdb retains in-frame clones only, with some absent. The sample has some 160,000 clones; around 9.7% are singletons. The specimen was central memory CD4+ T cells from blood. The receptors derive from a woman younger than 45 with type 1 diabetes. Each CDR3 is given with its conserved first and last residue. D genes are given only for firm matches. Expanded clones get a size class; other rows say once, few or many, or leave the size out.

clone size,J gene,D gene,V gene,CDR3 protein,CDR3 DNA
few,TRBJ1-1,NA,TRBV5-8,CASSHTRNTEAFF,TGTGCCAGCAGTCACACACGGAACACTGAAGCTTTCTTT
NA,TRBJ1-5,NA,TRBV28,CASSSGLREPQHF,TGTGCCAGCAGCTCAGGACTTAGGGAGCCCCAGCATTTT
few,TRBJ1-1,NA,TRBV28,CASSSFGRTNTEAFF,TGTGCCAGCAGTTCCTTTGGGAGGACCAACACTGAAGCTTTCTTT
NA,TRBJ2-3,TRBD2,TRBV11-3,CASSSTSGSSTDTQYF,TGTGCCAGCAGCTCTACTAGCGGATCGAGCACAGATACGCAGTATTTT
few,TRBJ1-1,NA,TRBV6-4,CASSKTGNMNTEAFF,TGTGCCAGCAGTAAAACAGGAAACATGAACACTGAAGCTTTCTTT
NA,TRBJ1-5,TRBD1,TRBV18,CASSPNQGGISNQPQHF,TGTGCCAGCTCGCCGAACCAGGGGGGTATTAGCAATCAGCCCCAGCATTTT
few,TRBJ2-7,TRBD2,TRBV28,CASIRLLAGAGEQYF,TGTGCCAGCATCCGCTTACTAGCGGGAGCGGGCGAGCAGTACTTC
NA,TRBJ2-5,NA,TRBV5-4,CASSLETQRQETQYF,TGTGCCAGCAGCTTGGAGACTCAGCGGCAAGAGACCCAGTACTTC
NA,TRBJ1-4,NA,TRBV6-6,CASSYVGEQELFF,TGTGCCAGCAGTTACGTCGGGGAACAAGAACTGTTTTTT
few,TRBJ1-1,NA,TRBV7-9,CASSKESGEAFF,TGTGCCAGCAGCAAGGAATCGGGGGAAGCTTTCTTT
NA,TRBJ1-1,NA,TRBV5-1,CASSLMPEPDTEAFF,TGCGCCAGCAGCTTGATGCCCGAACCAGACACTGAAGCTTTCTTT
NA,TRBJ1-5,TRBD1,TRBV7-8,CASSLFRDRQDQPQHF,TGTGCCAGCAGCTTATTCCGGGACAGGCAGGATCAGCCCCAGCATTTT
NA,TRBJ1-1,NA,TRBV19,CASSMWTPSGNTEAFF,TGTGCCAGTAGTATGTGGACCCCCTCGGGAAACACTGAAGCTTTCTTT
few,TRBJ2-1,NA,TRBV6-5,CASSQTLADNEQFF,TGTGCCAGCAGCCAAACCTTAGCGGACAATGAGCAGTTCTTC
few,TRBJ2-1,TRBD2,TRBV6-5,CASSGPGLLNEQFF,TGTGCCAGCAGTGGTCCGGGACTACTCAATGAGCAGTTCTTC
few,TRBJ2-3,TRBD2,TRBV7-9,CASSKLAATTDTQYF,TGTGCCAGCAGCAAACTAGCGGCAACCACAGATACGCAGTATTTT
many,TRBJ2-1,NA,TRBV5-1,CASSRGLINEQFF,TGCGCCAGCAGCAGAGGACTCATCAATGAGCAGTTCTTC
NA,TRBJ2-5,TRBD1,TRBV29-1,CSGWDRESQYF,TGCAGCGGGTGGGACAGGGAGTCTCAGTACTTC
NA,TRBJ2-7,NA,TRBV28,CASSTPDTSEQYF,TGTGCCAGCAGTACCCCGGACACTTCCGAGCAGTACTTC
NA,TRBJ2-7,NA,TRBV5-1,CASSLQGSPEQYF,TGCGCCAGCAGCTTGCAGGGTTCGCCCGAGCAGTACTTC
many,TRBJ1-2,TRBD1,TRBV11-3,CASSLGQDYGYTF,TGTGCCAGCAGCCTAGGACAGGACTATGGCTACACCTTC
few,TRBJ1-1,NA,TRBV18,CASSPTRDTEAFF,TGTGCCAGCTCACCAACACGGGACACTGAAGCTTTCTTT
few,TRBJ1-2,NA,TRBV7-6,CASSLTASASSRGYTF,TGTGCCAGCAGCTTAACCGCGTCAGCGTCCTCCCGTGGCTACACCTTC
NA,TRBJ1-5,TRBD1,TRBV2,CASLSQGGNQPQHF,TGTGCCAGCCTATCACAGGGGGGCAATCAGCCCCAGCATTTT